This is a list of T cell receptor beta chains from one sample in a study of PD-1 blockade in classical Hodgkin lymphoma. Here immunoSEQ multiplex PCR was the method, and the copy in TCRdb shows in-frame clones only, minus some. The repertoire has approximately 61,000 clones, 70% to 90% of them found once; the top ten carry about 8.1%. Here the sequenced sample was peripheral blood mononuclear cells (PBMCs), taken before the fourth cycle of nivolumab. These receptors all come from a human donor with classical Hodgkin lymphoma. Each CDR3 is given with its conserved first and last residue. Fields, in order: V gene, clone size, J gene, D gene, CDR3 DNA, CDR3 protein. A D gene is named only where the DNA matches it firmly. A clone size is listed for some rows: how often the clone was seen (once, few, many), or a class if it is expanded.

>TRBV5-1|NA|TRBJ2-7|NA
TGCGCCAGCAGCTTTGGGGGCTCGGAGCAGTACTTC
CASSFGGSEQYF
>TRBV19|NA|TRBJ2-1|TRBD2
TGTGCCAGTAGGTCCCGCGGGGGACTCTACAATGAGCAGTTCTTC
CASRSRGGLYNEQFF
>TRBV6-5|NA|TRBJ2-2|TRBD1
TGTGCCAGCAGGCCCGACAGGGGGCAAACCGGGGAGCTGTTTTTT
CASRPDRGQTGELFF
>TRBV5-1|once|TRBJ2-5|TRBD1
TGCGCCAGCAGCATCCCGGGACAGGTCAGCCAAGAGACCCAGTACTTC
CASSIPGQVSQETQYF
>TRBV6-4|NA|TRBJ2-3|NA
TGTGCCAGCAGTCCCCAGGCGACAGATACGCAGTATTTT
CASSPQATDTQYF
>TRBV5-1|NA|TRBJ2-3|TRBD2
TGCGCCAGCAGCTTGCTCCCACTTGGCGGGGGGGCGGATACGCAGTATTTT
CASSLLPLGGGADTQYF
>TRBV7-9|NA|TRBJ1-5|NA
TGTGCCAGCAGCTCGCAGGGGAATCAGCCCCAGCATTTT
CASSSQGNQPQHF
>TRBV4-1|NA|TRBJ2-7|NA
TGCGCCAGCAGCCAGCGGACGGGGAGCTCCTACGAGCAGTACTTC
CASSQRTGSSYEQYF
>TRBV7-9|NA|TRBJ1-2|NA
TGTGCCAGCAGCTTGGAACAGGCCCCGAATGGCTACACCTTC
CASSLEQAPNGYTF
>TRBV5-1|once|TRBJ2-1|TRBD1
TGCGCCAGCAGCTTCGCCGGGACAGGGGCTGATGAGCAGTTCTTC
CASSFAGTGADEQFF
>TRBV7-3|NA|TRBJ2-1|TRBD2
TGTGCCAGCAGCTCGTCTAGCGGGGGCCTCGGGTATGAGCAGTTCTTC
CASSSSSGGLGYEQFF
>TRBV5-1|NA|TRBJ1-1|NA
TGCGCCAGCAGTACAGGGAACACTGAAGCTTTCTTT
CASSTGNTEAFF
>TRBV28|once|TRBJ2-2|TRBD2
TGTGCCAGCAGATACAGCGGGGGCGGCACCGGGGAGCTGTTTTTT
CASRYSGGGTGELFF
>TRBV14|once|TRBJ2-4|NA
TGTGCCAGCAGCCTACAGTCCATAGCCAAAAACATTCAGTACTTC
CASSLQSIAKNIQYF
>TRBV6-5|NA|TRBJ2-7|NA
TGTGCCAGCAGTTACTTTCCGACAGCCTTGTACGAGCAGTACTTC
CASSYFPTALYEQYF
>TRBV29-1|NA|TRBJ2-2|NA
TGCAGCGTTGAATATGGAGGATACACCGGGGAGCTGTTTTTT
CSVEYGGYTGELFF
>TRBV27|NA|TRBJ2-6|NA
TGTGCCAGCAGTTTAATTGGGACCGGGGCCAACGTCCTGACTTTC
CASSLIGTGANVLTF
>TRBV5-1|NA|TRBJ2-3|TRBD2
TGCGCCAGCAGATGGGTAGCGGGGGGCCCAGATACGCAGTATTTT
CASRWVAGGPDTQYF
>TRBV5-1|NA|TRBJ2-1|TRBD1
TGCGCCAGCAGCTTTACAGGGGGCTCTTACAATGAGCAGTTCTTC
CASSFTGGSYNEQFF
>TRBV10-3|few|TRBJ1-1|TRBD1
TGTGCCATCACCCGACAGGGGGGCACTGAAGCTTTCTTT
CAITRQGGTEAFF
>TRBV6-1|NA|TRBJ2-7|NA
TGTGCCAGCACCGAAGCTTTAGGGGTAAACTACGAGCAGTACTTC
CASTEALGVNYEQYF
>TRBV6-5|NA|TRBJ2-7|TRBD2
TGTGCCAGCAGTGGCCTGGGACTAGTCCGCGAGCAGTACTTC
CASSGLGLVREQYF
>TRBV9|NA|TRBJ2-7|NA
TGTGCCAGCAGCGTAGGTGTGAGCGAGCAGTACTTC
CASSVGVSEQYF
>TRBV5-4|NA|TRBJ2-1|NA
TGTGCCAGCAGCTTGGCCAATGAGCAGTTCTTC
CASSLANEQFF
>TRBV28|NA|TRBJ2-5|NA
TGTGCCAGCAGTTTAACGGGCGGGGGCTGGTTTGAGACCCAGTACTTC
CASSLTGGGWFETQYF
>TRBV7-3|NA|TRBJ1-6|NA
TGTGCCAGCAGCATCGGGACACCCAATTCACCCCTCCACTTT
CASSIGTPNSPLHF
>TRBV7-8|NA|TRBJ2-7|NA
TGTGCCAGCAGCTTATCTCGCACGGGTGGGGTCTACGAGCAGTACTTC
CASSLSRTGGVYEQYF
>TRBV4-1|NA|TRBJ2-5|NA
TGCGCCAGCAGCCAAGAGACAGACCAAGAGACCCAGTACTTC
CASSQETDQETQYF
>TRBV5-1|NA|TRBJ1-2|NA
TGCGCCAGCACCCCCGACGGCTCCTATGGCTACACCTTC
CASTPDGSYGYTF
>TRBV11-2|NA|TRBJ2-1|NA
TGTGCCAGCAGCTTAACAGTGGAGGATGAGCAGTTCTTC
CASSLTVEDEQFF
>TRBV7-8|once|TRBJ1-3|NA
TGTGCCAGCAGCTTAGGCGGGGGATCCGCTGGAAACACCATATATTTT
CASSLGGGSAGNTIYF
>TRBV5-1|NA|TRBJ1-2|TRBD1
TGCGCCAGCAGCTCCTCCGGAGGGGGACAGGGCTACACCTTC
CASSSSGGGQGYTF
>TRBV19|NA|TRBJ1-2|NA
TGTGCCAGTAGTATAATGACCGGGCGTAATGGCTACACCTTC
CASSIMTGRNGYTF
>TRBV6-6|NA|TRBJ2-7|TRBD1
TGTGCCAGCAAAGGACAGGGGGACGAGCAGTACTTC
CASKGQGDEQYF
>TRBV15|NA|TRBJ1-1|NA
TGTGCCACCAGCAGAGGGGAAGCGGGGGGGTGGGATGAAGCTTTCTTT
CATSRGEAGGWDEAFF
>TRBV19|NA|TRBJ2-5|NA
TGTGCCAGTAGTATAGATCAAGAGACCCAGTACTTC
CASSIDQETQYF